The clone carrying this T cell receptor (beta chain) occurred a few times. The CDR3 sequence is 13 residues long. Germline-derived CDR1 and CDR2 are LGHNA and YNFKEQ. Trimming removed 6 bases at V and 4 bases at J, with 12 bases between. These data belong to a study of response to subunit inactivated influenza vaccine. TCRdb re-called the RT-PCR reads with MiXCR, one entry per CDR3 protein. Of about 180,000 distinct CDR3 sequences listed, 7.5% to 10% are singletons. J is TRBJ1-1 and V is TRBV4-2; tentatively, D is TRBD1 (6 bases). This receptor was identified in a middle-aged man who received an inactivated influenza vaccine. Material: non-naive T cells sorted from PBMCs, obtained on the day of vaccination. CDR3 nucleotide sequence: TGTGCCAGCAGGCTACAGGGACTCACTGAAGCTTTCTTT. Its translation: CASRLQGLTEAFF.